This T cell receptor beta chain came from a study of T cells in Graves' hyperthyroidism and ophthalmopathy. Study outcomes and limitations: Ophthalmopathy and stable hyperthyroidism were separated by a 13 V-J model.

Germline V gene sequence: CDR1 SGDLS, CDR2 YYNGEE. The CDR3 extends over 17 amino acids. The V and J ends lost 3 bases and 2 bases respectively, with 19 bases between them. RNA transcripts yielded amplified TCR beta CDR3 regions. The TCR CDR3 was amplified in a first-round RT-PCR using the HTBI primer set. TCRdb re-called the multiplex PCR reads with MiXCR, one entry per CDR3 protein. Here the sample spans some 490,000 distinct CDR3 sequences, about 16% being singletons. This clonotype was counted many times. Its antigen is still unknown. PBMCs came from 9 to 10 ml fresh peripheral blood. Source material: blood. This clonotype was obtained from a woman aged 30 to 39 with Graves' ophthalmopathy. The V call is TRBV9, the J call TRBJ2-3; tentatively, D is TRBD2 (6 bases). CDR3 protein: CASSAGLSGSSTDTQYF. The CDR3 DNA is TGTGCCAGCAGCGCTGGGCTTAGCGGCAGCTCCACAGATACGCAGTATTTT.